These T cell receptor beta chains were read from a single sample in a study of beta chain features in type 1 diabetes. Profiled with immunoSEQ multiplex PCR; TCRdb holds only in-frame clones, not every one. Altogether 250,000 to 300,000 clones are present, roughly an eighth being singletons, with the ten largest covering 0.017%. Material: naive CD4+ T cells from blood. The receptors here all came from a young man with type 1 diabetes. CDR3s leave out the opening cysteine and the closing phenylalanine or tryptophan. The D gene is left open where the match is weak. For some rows the clone size is stated as once, few or many, or as a class when expanded; others skip it.

v_call	d_call	j_call	clone_size	cdr3_aa
TRBV28	TRBD1	TRBJ2-7	-	ASTKDRGSEQY
TRBV4-2	TRBD1	TRBJ1-5	-	ASSLTTGTGVQPQH
TRBV18	-	TRBJ2-3	-	ASSERTDTQY
TRBV11-2	TRBD2	TRBJ2-7	-	ASSRQTSGAQANSYEQY
TRBV29-1	TRBD2	TRBJ2-5	few	SVAGLAPETQY
TRBV29-1	-	TRBJ1-5	-	SVGGNSNQPQH
TRBV7-3	TRBD2	TRBJ2-3	few	ASSTREASGSKDTQY
TRBV4-2	TRBD1	TRBJ2-2	-	ASSQEQGRSNTGELF
TRBV30	-	TRBJ2-5	-	AWSARETQY
TRBV14	TRBD2	TRBJ2-1	-	ASRPSGGFYNEQF
TRBV18	TRBD1	TRBJ1-2	few	ASSPETGNGYT
TRBV30	-	-	-	AWKVLDHYEQY
TRBV9	-	TRBJ1-1	-	ASSVASAVNTEAF
TRBV29-1	-	TRBJ1-2	few	SVEDRMIYGYT